The clone carrying this T cell receptor beta chain was seen many times. Antigen unknown. This specimen belongs to a study of glioma-infiltrating T cells. TCR alpha and beta CDR3 regions were amplified from RNA using iRepertoire nested multiplex PCR. For one-step reverse transcription and amplification, roughly 95-400 ng of tissue mRNA or PBMC total RNA was used. One entry per CDR3 protein results from TCRdb running MiXCR on the multiplex PCR reads. Among more than 95,000 distinct CDR3 sequences listed, around 23% were seen once. The CDR3 length is 14 residues. CDR1 is SNHLY and CDR2 is FYNNEI in the germline V gene. Trimming cost V 6 bases and J 9 bases; bases outside gene matches: 9. General observations from the study: Tissue-blood divergence was below expectation in non-neoplastic patients, above in gliomas. Tissue and blood shared very few CDR3 sequences.

The TCR originated in a human donor with low-grade glioma or glioblastoma, undergoing nonglioma brain surgery, or in good health (not recorded which). The rearrangement joins TRBV2 to TRBJ2-1; 9 positions agree with TRBD2. Source material: glioma tissue, nonneoplastic brain tissue, or PBMCs (not recorded which). CDR3 residues: CASRFLAGASEQFF. CDR3 bases: TGTGCCAGCAGATTCTTAGCGGGAGCTAGTGAGCAGTTCTTC.